This T cell receptor (beta chain) was identified in a study of CD8 T cells in ankylosing spondylitis. V dropped 3 bases and J dropped 3; count of bases not matched to a gene: 4. Germline loops: CDR1 DFQATT, CDR2 SNEGSKA (reference sequence). The CDR3 has 15 residues. Using its own MiXCR run on the 5' RACE reads, TCRdb lists one record per CDR3 protein. Among 150,000 to 200,000 distinct CDR3 sequences listed, 30% to 35% were seen once. Study findings and constraints: Characteristic, it appeared, of ankylosing spondylitis blood was a TCR beta motif of about eight highly homologous variants.

This clonotype appeared many times. The target antigen is unknown. The rearrangement joins TRBV20-1 to TRBJ2-3; 12 bases map to TRBD2. The sequence was obtained from a male donor with ankylosing spondylitis. The sequenced sample was synovial fluid, either unsorted or a sorted T cell fraction (not recorded which). The DNA for the CDR3 is TGCAGTGCTAGCCTTACTAGCGGGAGGACAGATACGCAGTATTTT. Its protein product is CSASLTSGRTDTQYF.